This T cell receptor beta chain was recorded in a study of a mutant IDH1 vaccine in newly diagnosed glioma. J lost 4 bases, V lost 7 bases, and 4 bases had no gene match. Germline V gene data show CDR1 as ENHRY and CDR2 as SYGVKD. The CDR3 is 14 residues long. In regard to this clone: Antigen: not known.

Notes on the study in general: Top-clonotype changes in peripheral T cells seemed unrelated to pseudoprogression.

The time point was: week 47, end of study. Vaccinated patients received 300 ug of mutant IDH1 20-mer peptide per dose, with topical imiquimod. Clones were sequenced by immunoSEQ multiplex PCR, and TCRdb holds only the in-frame ones, with some missing. The repertoire holds approximately 80,000 clones, with 81% as singletons. The specimen comprised PBMCs, sampled from a glioma patient whose treatment included an IDH1 peptide vaccine. This sequence originates from a man aged 35-49 years with glioma. The chain carries TRBV10-3 and TRBJ2-1; 10 bases map to TRBD1. The CDR3 is CAINPDRGYNEQFF. Here the CDR3 DNA reads TGTGCCATCAACCCGGACAGGGGGTACAATGAGCAGTTCTTC.